The 4 T cell receptor beta chains below were found in one sample sequenced in a study of T-cell reconstitution after alpha-beta-depleted transplantation in children. Unique molecular identifiers were incorporated during preparation of the TCRbeta library. TCRdb passed the PCR reads through MiXCR, listing each CDR3 protein once. The repertoire has about 340,000 distinct CDR3 sequences, around a tenth of them found once; the top ten carry roughly 2.5%. Specimen: PBMCs from the stem cell graft donor, collected from the stem cell graft. The receptors derive from a human donor who donated a stem cell graft to a child with acute lymphoblastic leukemia.

The rearrangement joins TRBV7-9 to TRBJ1-4; 7 bases are a match to TRBD1. Germline loops: CDR1 SEHNR, CDR2 FQNEAQ (reference sequence). The CDR3 sequence is 15 residues long. V shed 1 base and J 7 bases; nucleotides not matched to a gene: 6. The DNA of the CDR3 is TGTGCCAGCAGCTTAGAGGGGGCGAGAGGTGAAAAACTGTTTTTT. This translates into CASSLEGARGEKLFF.

The chain employs TRBV27 and TRBJ2-1, with 14 bases fitting TRBD2. The CDR3 is 19 amino acids. J was trimmed by 1 base and V by 2 bases; bases with no gene match: 7. Germline assignment: CDR1 MNHEY and CDR2 SMNVEV (reference sequence). The CDR3 here is CASSLLTSGRAGSYNEQFF. The CDR3 nucleotides are TGTGCCAGCAGTTTACTGACTAGCGGGAGGGCCGGGTCCTACAATGAGCAGTTCTTC.

This clonotype has just a few counts. The CDR3 nucleotides are TGTGCCAGCAGCCAAGGATCAGGGTTCCCGAACACCGGGGAGCTGTTTTTT. The encoded protein is CASSQGSGFPNTGELFF. This chain joins TRBV4-2 and TRBJ2-2; D is perhaps TRBD1 (5 bases). CDR1 and CDR2 from the germline V gene are LGHNA and YNFKEQ. V was trimmed by 1 base and J by 0 bases, leaving 12 bases between them. CDR3 length: 17 amino acids.

The chain carries TRBV5-1 and TRBJ1-6, with 7 nucleotides matching TRBD1. The V gene's germline CDR1 is SGHRS and CDR2 YFSETQ. J lost 3 bases, V lost 0 bases, and 3 bases had no gene match. The CDR3 has 16 residues. CDR3 in DNA: TGCGCCAGCAGCTTGGCTGGGACAGACTATAATTCACCCCTCCACTTT. Translation: CASSLAGTDYNSPLHF.